This T cell receptor (beta chain) was obtained from a study of identifying expanded T cells in peripheral blood. The CDR3 is made up of 13 amino acids. V was cut by 5 bases and J by 4 bases, with 15 bases left in between. From germline, CDR1 is GTSNPN and CDR2 SVGIG (reference sequence). Repertoires were generated with immunoSEQ multiplex PCR, while TCRdb's copy carries only in-frame clones and drops some. The table includes tens of thousands of clones, about 88% detected once. The sample taken for sequencing was blood. The rearrangement joins TRBV30 to TRBJ2-7; a weak D match, TRBD1 (6 bases). The receptor's source is a person aged 18 to 75 in good health. The CDR3 nucleotides read TGTGCCTGGGCCCCTAAACAGGGTTACGAGCAGTACTTC. Translating gives CAWAPKQGYEQYF.